This TCR beta chain was obtained from a study of PD-L1 blockade in urothelial cancer. Study-level background: Each patient had 0 to 3 earlier chemotherapy regimens. A median about 140,000 T cells were found in blood samples.

The CDR3 totals 14 residues. Germline loops: CDR1 MDHEN, CDR2 SYDVKM. V shed 2 bases and J 7 bases; nucleotides not matched to a gene: 5. Clones were sequenced by immunoSEQ multiplex PCR, and TCRdb holds only the in-frame ones, with some missing. The sample includes about 56,000 clones, about 86% seen only once; the top ten take roughly 2.9%. All patients carried locally advanced or metastatic urothelial carcinoma. The specimen was PBMCs, collected around atezolizumab (anti-PD-L1) treatment. This receptor was taken from a man between 45 and 60 years old with urothelial cancer. The chain is built from TRBV28 and TRBJ2-7, with 10 bases identical to TRBD2. As DNA, the CDR3 is TGTGCCAGCAGTTTAATGGGACTAGCGCCTGAGCAGTACTTC. Translating it yields CASSLMGLAPEQYF.